This T cell receptor beta chain was documented in a study of PD-1 blockade in classical Hodgkin lymphoma. Time point noted: cycle 4 day 1 (C4D1), after more than 5 weeks of nivolumab. Every single patient, without exception, relapsed after autologous stem cell transplantation, and brentuximab vedotin exposure varied. Negative selection with magnetic separation was used to purify CD4+ T cells from thawed PBMCs. The CDR3 length is 15 residues. J lost 3 bases, V lost 4 bases, and 8 bases had no gene match. Germline lookup yields CDR1 SQVTM and CDR2 ANQGSEA. Method: immunoSEQ multiplex PCR; TCRdb's copy keeps in-frame clones and lacks some. In the table there are 27,000 or so clones, more than 80% of which are singletons. Overall study results and limits: There remain no defined causes for the repertoire differences, which possibly reflect disease activity or prior therapy. Only CD4+ TCR diversity, not CD8+, had risen significantly by C4D1. Patients with a complete response exhibited baseline diversity comparable to newly diagnosed patients.

On this clone: Antigen unknown.

The chain combines TRBV29-1 with TRBJ1-2; 10 positions agree with TRBD1. The material was CD4+ T cells from blood, obtained before the fourth cycle of nivolumab. The receptor was derived from a human donor with classical Hodgkin lymphoma. DNA of the CDR3: TGCAGCGTTGCGGGACAGGGGCGCTTTGACTATGGCTACACCTTC. This encodes CSVAGQGRFDYGYTF.